This T cell receptor (beta chain) was obtained from a study of graft-versus-host responses after intestinal transplantation (dated by TCRdb to about 2021). Concerning the study at large: The transplants that recipients received were multivisceral, liver-intestinal, or isolated intestinal. All recipients received anti-thymocyte globulin induction followed by maintenance tacrolimus and steroids for two to four years. Bulk TCR-beta CDR3 sequencing was used to track graft-versus-host and host-versus-graft alloreactive T cell clones in the graft, circulation and bone marrow after intestinal transplantation. Alloreactive clones were identified by sequencing pre-transplant mixed lymphocyte reaction products and comparing them with unstimulated pre-transplant donor and recipient T cells. The cohort enrolled about two dozen intestinal transplant recipients, one of whom was a retransplant, and 3 patients without pretransplant specimens were excluded. Donor T cell macrochimerism was defined as a peak of at least 4% donor T cells among recipient peripheral blood mononuclear cells. Instead of going to the commercial service, samples from a few later patients were sequenced in-house on an Illumina MiSeq and processed with MiXCR. Points the paper makes about the study in general: GvH clones turned up in recipient bone marrow, with some appearing earlier in ileal mucosa or blood, a pattern consistent with an intestinal mucosal origin. High GvH to HvG T cell clonal ratios were observed in the allografts of patients with donor T cell macrochimerism. Early after transplant, declines in HvG clones were associated with peak levels of circulating GvH clones. The relatively low number and heterogeneity of intestinal transplant patients limited the conclusions.

Receptors were amplified or captured by the immunoSEQ multiplex PCR assay. In most patients, genomic DNA was isolated using the Qiagen DNeasy Blood and Tissue Kit and sent frozen to Adaptive Biotechnologies for TCR sequencing. For most patients, high-throughput TCR-beta CDR3 sequencing of genomic DNA was performed by Adaptive Biotechnologies. The authors processed their data as follows. Adaptive's ImmunoSEQ software was the source of the TCR sequencing data for 18 patients, while a few other patients were processed with MiXCR and VDJtools. To correct CD4 versus CD8 sorting errors, any sequence found in both subsets at a frequency ratio below 5:1 was removed. CDR3 nucleotide sequences shared by donor and recipient were removed because the origin of these sequences could not be assigned. To count as alloreactive, a clone needed at least 2-fold expansion over unstimulated cells and a minimum CFSE-low frequency of 0.002% (template counts) or 0.001% (read counts). A clone was considered mappable if detected in the sequenced pre-transplant spleen, lymph node, or MLR CFSE-low populations of the donor or recipient. The cumulative frequency of alloreactive clones was calculated as a percentage of all sequences, weighted by copy number. Imported from immuneACCESS, the table was reduced by TCRdb to in-frame sequences with V and J called. These copies leave out some clones; in studies compared against another copy, an unresolved V gene accounts for under half, and the cause of the remainder is not known. V, J and clone size were drawn from that table, and D and trimming were deduced from the DNA. This sample gives about 88,000 clones in total; approximately 94% of them show up just once. In total, the top ten clones hold over 0.15% of the sample.

The sample's time point, from its label and the paper: cells obtained before transplantation from donor or recipient. CD3+CD4+ and CD3+CD8+ populations were FACS-sorted from unstimulated pre-transplant donor and recipient cells taken from spleen or lymph nodes. Concerning this clone itself: Its specific antigen is unknown. Base qualities are not recorded, but no much larger clone differs from it by a single base.

As encoded in the germline V gene, CDR1 is MGHRA while CDR2 is YSYEKL. From V the trimming removes 0 bases and from J it removes 5 bases, while the gene matches leave 8 bases of the junction unaccounted for. The CDR3 holds 17 amino acids from the cysteine to the phenylalanine. Only CDR3 DNA remains: 51 bases, in frame from the first base. This clonotype originated in a human donor who was the organ donor for an intestinal transplant. The starting material was unstimulated CD4+ T cells sorted from spleen or lymph node cells, obtained before transplant. The chain couples TRBV4-1 to TRBJ2-3; 10 middle bases align to TRBD2. The CDR3 loop reads CASSQEFSGGAVDTQYF. The nucleotide sequence is TGCGCCAGCAGCCAAGAGTTCAGCGGGGGGGCCGTAGATACGCAGTATTTT.